This TCR beta chain was profiled in a study of neurological immune-mediated disorders. Findings and caveats of the study: HTLV-1-associated myelopathy displayed the greatest TCR clonal expansion, and multiple sclerosis exhibited the smallest, lower than that of healthy controls.

MiXCR was run by TCRdb on the 5' RACE reads, yielding one entry per CDR3 protein. The data show 15,000 to 20,000 distinct CDR3 sequences, with over 8.5% seen just once and over 25% held by the top ten. CDR1 LNHNV and CDR2 YYDKDF come from the germline V gene (reference sequence). The junction had 12 bases not matched to a gene; V was cut back by 1 base and J by 0 bases. CDR3 length equals 18 residues. There are many counts of this clonotype. The antigen remains unidentified. CD4+ or CD8+ T cells, about 960,000 per library, were used for sorted libraries. The chain has TRBV15 and TRBJ2-7; 7 bases are a match to TRBD2. This receptor was identified in a woman aged 50 to 65 in good health. The specimen sequenced was CD8+ T cells from blood. CDR3 sequence reads: CATSRGTRIQGSSYEQYF. CDR3 nucleotides: TGTGCCACCAGCAGAGGGACTAGAATTCAGGGAAGCTCCTACGAGCAGTACTTC. The full variable domain, its missing parts supplied by reference TRBV15 and TRBJ2-7, is DAMVIQNPRYQVTQFGKPVTLSCSQTLNHNVMYWYQQKSSQAPKLLFHYYDKDFNNEADTPDNFQSRRPNTSFCFLDIRSPGLGDTAMYLCATSRGTRIQGSSYEQYFGPGTRLTVT.